The clone carrying this T cell receptor beta chain has a count of ten or more. What it binds is unknown. This specimen comes from a study of metastatic and nonmetastatic thyroid tumors. Study at large: Blood and tumor or nodule tissue repertoires from malignant and benign thyroid patients were compared.

This CDR3 has 11 residues. CDR1 is MDHEN, CDR2 SYDVKM, per germline. Authors' data handling: Built for papillary thyroid cancer, a distant-metastasis classifier drew on CDR3 differences across clinicopathological groups. TCRdb re-called the PCR reads with MiXCR. The V and J calls and clone size are TCRdb's, not the authors'. Here the sample spans 30,000 to 35,000 clones, about 15% being singletons. There were no patients who had received any treatment before thyroid surgery. Study findings and constraints: Benign nodules reportedly had significantly lower TCR beta diversity than malignant thyroid tumors in blood and tumor.

The receptor was isolated from a male donor with papillary thyroid cancer or a benign thyroid nodule (not recorded which). Some clones in this sample may be carry-over from other donors' samples. The sequenced material came from blood. The rearrangement links TRBV28 to TRBJ1-1, with D possibly being TRBD1 (5 bases). CDR3 loop: CVTVLLTEAFF. The DNA for the CDR3 is TGTGTGACAGTTTTACTCACTGAAGCTTTCTTT.